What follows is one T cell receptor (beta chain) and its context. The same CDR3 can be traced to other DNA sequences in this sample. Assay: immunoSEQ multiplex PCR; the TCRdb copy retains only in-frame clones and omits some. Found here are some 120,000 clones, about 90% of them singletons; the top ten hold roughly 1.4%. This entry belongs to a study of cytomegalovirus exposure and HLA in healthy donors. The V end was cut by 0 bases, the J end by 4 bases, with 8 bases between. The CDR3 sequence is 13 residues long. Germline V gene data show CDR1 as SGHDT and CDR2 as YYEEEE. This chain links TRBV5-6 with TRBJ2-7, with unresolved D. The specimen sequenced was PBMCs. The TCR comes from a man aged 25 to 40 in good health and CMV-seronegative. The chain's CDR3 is CASSLGRLYEQYF. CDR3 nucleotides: TGTGCCAGCAGCTTGGGCAGGCTTTACGAGCAGTACTTC.